Shown below are 17 T cell receptor beta chains from a single sample sequenced in a study of blood T cell repertoires in COVID-19. The data were produced by immunoSEQ multiplex PCR, yet TCRdb's version contains in-frame clones alone and is incomplete. Of about 260,000 clones listed, about 88% are singletons. Sequencing input: peripheral blood. These receptors came from a man aged 30 to 45 with active or convalescent COVID-19.

J is TRBJ1-3 and V is TRBV9; perhaps TRBD1 as D (6 bases). This CDR3 contains 14 residues. Per the germline V gene, CDR1 is SGDLS and CDR2 is YYNGEE. Trimming removed 0 bases at V and 11 bases at J, with 15 bases between. The CDR3 loop is CASSVAGVSQSIYF. In DNA, the CDR3 is TGTGCCAGCAGCGTAGCAGGGGTTAGTCAATCCATATATTTT.

The genes are TRBV12-5 and TRBJ2-7, with TRBD1 matching over 8 bases. Germline lookup yields CDR1 LGHNT and CDR2 FRNRAP. This CDR3 has 15 amino acids. Trimming took 3 bases from V and 2 from J; bases not matched to a gene: 6. CDR3 loop: CASGFRDRSPYEQYF. The CDR3 DNA sequence: TGTGCTAGTGGTTTCCGGGACAGGTCTCCCTACGAGCAGTACTTC.

The chain has TRBV2 and TRBJ2-3; tentatively, D is TRBD2 (6 bases). The CDR3 has 17 amino acids. CDR1 is SNHLY, CDR2 FYNNEI, per germline. V lost 6 bases and J lost 0, with 19 bases in between. CDR3: CASSREAVPASTDTQYF. The CDR3 DNA reads TGTGCCAGCAGCAGGGAGGCAGTTCCCGCTAGCACAGATACGCAGTATTTT.

This clone appeared a few times. The rearrangement uses TRBV30 and TRBJ1-1; TRBD1 agrees at 9 bases. V was pared by 0 bases and J by 10 bases, with 15 bases of the junction left unmatched. In germline, CDR1 is GTSNPN, CDR2 SVGIG (reference sequence). The CDR3 runs 16 residues. The CDR3 loop reads CAWSVSTGGPHFTAFF. CDR3 nucleotides: TGTGCCTGGAGTGTGAGTACAGGGGGCCCACATTTTACAGCTTTCTTT.

The V call is TRBV6-6, the J call TRBJ2-3; 11 bases agree with TRBD2. Germline-derived CDR1 and CDR2 are MNHNY and SVGAGI (reference sequence). CDR3 length: 17 residues. The V segment lost 5 bases and the J segment 4 bases; nucleotides outside the gene matches: 11. Written as DNA, the CDR3 is TGTGCCAGCAGTCAACCCTTACTAGCGGGGGAAGCAGATACGCAGTATTTT. This encodes CASSQPLLAGEADTQYF.

This chain links TRBV6-5 with TRBJ1-1, with D possibly being TRBD1 (5 bases). The CDR3 has 13 residues. Germline V gene sequence: CDR1 MNHEY, CDR2 SVGAGI. The CDR3 reads CVGGGWGDTEAFF. CDR3 bases: TGTGTTGGGGGAGGTTGGGGAGACACTGAAGCTTTCTTT.

The chain uses TRBV7-9 and TRBJ2-2; 10 bases map to TRBD2. The germline gives CDR1 SEHNR, CDR2 FQNEAQ (reference sequence). CDR3 length: 14 amino acids. J lost 7 bases, V lost 5 bases, and 4 bases had no gene match. The CDR3 is CASSARTSGGELFF. The CDR3 DNA reads as TGTGCCAGCAGCGCCCGGACTAGCGGCGGGGAGCTGTTTTTT.

This chain joins TRBV11-2 and TRBJ2-4; the match to TRBD2 covers 7 bases. Trimming at V came to 5 bases and at J to 7 bases, leaving 14 bases not matched to a gene. The CDR3 totals 16 residues. CDR1 is SGHAT and CDR2 is FQNNGV in the germline V gene. The CDR3 DNA sequence: TGTGCCAGCAGCCCAAGCGGGACCGGCCTTAGGAACATTCAGTACTTC. It yields the protein CASSPSGTGLRNIQYF.

The chain is built from TRBV27 and TRBJ1-4; the D gene is possibly TRBD1 (6 bases). V dropped 4 bases and J dropped 7 bases, with 16 bases sitting between them. CDR1 is MNHEY, CDR2 SMNVEV, per germline (reference sequence). CDR3 length equals 15 residues. The CDR3 protein is CASSSNRERGEKLFF. The CDR3 DNA sequence: TGTGCCAGCAGTTCCAACAGGGAGAGGGGTGAAAAACTGTTTTTT.

The chain has TRBV7-2 and TRBJ2-2; 9 bases map to TRBD2. Germline V gene data show CDR1 as SGHTA and CDR2 as FQGNSA. The CDR3 runs 18 residues. V lost 1 base to trimming and J lost 1 base; unmatched junction nucleotides: 7. CDR3 sequence reads: CASSLVPAGGKNTGELFF. The CDR3, as DNA: TGTGCCAGCAGCTTAGTTCCAGCGGGGGGAAAGAACACCGGGGAGCTGTTTTTT.

This chain uses TRBV7-2 with TRBJ1-1; 7 nucleotides agree with TRBD1. J was trimmed by 10 bases and V by 3 bases; bases with no gene match: 8. The CDR3 runs 13 residues. Germline V CDR1 and CDR2: SGHTA, FQGNSA. The CDR3 DNA follows: TGTGCCAGCAGCTTTCTGCGGGACAGCGCAGCTTTCTTT. The encoded protein is CASSFLRDSAAFF. Using reference TRBV7-2 and TRBJ1-1 for the parts outside the CDR3, the full variable domain is GAGVSQSPSNKVTEKGKDVELRCDPISGHTALYWYRQSLGQGLEFLIYFQGNSAPDKSGLPSDRFSAERTGGSVSTLTIQRTQQEDSAVYLCASSFLRDSAAFFGQGTRLTVV.

In this sample, this clone turned up a few times. V usage is TRBV2 and J usage is TRBJ1-2, with D possibly TRBD1 on 6 matching bases. V was cut by 8 bases and J by 1 base, with 20 bases left in between. The germline gives CDR1 SNHLY, CDR2 FYNNEI. The CDR3 is 16 amino acids. CDR3 amino acids: CASLRQGLRLNYGYTF. The DNA of the CDR3 is TGTGCCAGCTTACGTCAGGGGCTCCGGCTTAACTATGGCTACACCTTC.

The V call is TRBV19, the J call TRBJ1-5; D is uncertain. The CDR3 sequence is 15 residues long. Trimming took 3 bases from V and 0 from J, leaving 9 bases between them. Germline V gene data show CDR1 as LNHDA and CDR2 as SQIVND (reference sequence). CDR3 coding DNA: TGTGCCAGTAGTATCGGGGTTTATAGCAATCAGCCCCAGCATTTT. Amino acid sequence: CASSIGVYSNQPQHF.

The count of this clone is one. The gene calls are TRBV9 and TRBJ2-2, with D unclear. Trimming left V 0 bases short and J 1 base short, with 16 bases between. Per germline, CDR1 SGDLS and CDR2 YYNGEE. The CDR3 loop spans 18 amino acids. In DNA, the CDR3 is TGTGCCAGCAGCGTAGTCCGGCGCGGTAGCCAGAACACCGGGGAGCTGTTTTTT. Translating gives CASSVVRRGSQNTGELFF.

V is TRBV30 and J is TRBJ1-1; no definite D call. Per germline, CDR1 GTSNPN and CDR2 SVGIG (reference sequence). V was cut by 2 bases and J by 3 bases, with 10 bases left in between. The CDR3 loop spans 13 amino acids. The CDR3 sequence is CAWSLGEYTEAFF. CDR3 coding DNA: TGTGCCTGGAGTCTGGGAGAGTACACTGAAGCTTTCTTT.

CDR3 protein: CASSQGGGQGNYGYTF. In DNA, the CDR3 is TGCGCCAGCAGCCAAGGGGGGGGACAGGGCAACTATGGCTACACCTTC. J is TRBJ1-2 and V is TRBV4-3; 9 bases match TRBD1. The CDR3 totals 16 residues. The junction had 5 bases not matched to a gene; V was cut back by 1 base and J by 2 bases. Germline values: CDR1 LGHNA, CDR2 YSLEER.

V is TRBV10-2 and J is TRBJ1-5; TRBD1 aligns across 7 bases. Germline V gene data show CDR1 as WSHSY and CDR2 as SAAADI. The V and J ends lost 7 bases and 6 bases, in that order; junction bases with no gene match: 9. The CDR3 is made up of 14 amino acids. The CDR3 bases are TGCGCCAGCACCCCAGGGGGACAATTTCAGCCCCAGCATTTT. It specifies CASTPGGQFQPQHF.